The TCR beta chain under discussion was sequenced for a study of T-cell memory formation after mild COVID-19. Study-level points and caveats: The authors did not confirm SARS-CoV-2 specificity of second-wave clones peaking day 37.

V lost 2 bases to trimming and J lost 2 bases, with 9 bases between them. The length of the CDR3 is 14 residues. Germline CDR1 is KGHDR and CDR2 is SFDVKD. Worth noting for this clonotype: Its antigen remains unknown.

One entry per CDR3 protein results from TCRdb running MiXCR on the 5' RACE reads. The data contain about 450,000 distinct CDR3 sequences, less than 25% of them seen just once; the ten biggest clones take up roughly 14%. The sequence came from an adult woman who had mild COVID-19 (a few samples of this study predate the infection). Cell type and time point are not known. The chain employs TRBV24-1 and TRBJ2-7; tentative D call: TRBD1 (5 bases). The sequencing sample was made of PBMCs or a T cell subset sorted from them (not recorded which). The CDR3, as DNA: TGTGCCACCAGTGATTCTGACAGAACCTACGAGCAGTACTTC. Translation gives CATSDSDRTYEQYF.